This entry lists 10 T cell receptor beta chains sequenced from one sample in a study of blood T cell repertoires in COVID-19 (dated by TCRdb to about 2020). The library was generated by the immunoSEQ multiplex PCR assay. Imported from immuneACCESS, the table was reduced by TCRdb to in-frame sequences with V and J called. These copies leave out some clones; in studies compared against another copy, an unresolved V gene accounts for under half, and the cause of the remainder is not known. In this sample the table shows under 75,000 clones, more than 75% of which occur a single time. 7.2% of the sample belongs to the ten largest clones. The specimen was peripheral blood. These TCRs come from a man aged 55 to 70 with acute or convalescent COVID-19.

The V call is TRBV19, the J call TRBJ1-2; unclear D gene. Germline V lookup: CDR1 LNHDA, CDR2 SQIVND (reference sequence). Deletions cut 5 bases from V and 2 bases from J, with 12 bases between. The CDR3 consists of 14 residues. The CDR3 DNA sequence: TGTGCCAGTAGTGTCCCTACTAAGAACTATGGCTACACCTTC. Encoded protein: CASSVPTKNYGYTF.

The chain combines TRBV14 with TRBJ1-2, with D possibly being TRBD1 (6 bases). Germline-derived CDR1 and CDR2 are SGHDN and FVKESK. V lost 1 base, J lost 11 bases, and 17 bases lay in between. CDR3 length equals 14 residues. In DNA, the CDR3 is TGTGCCAGCAGCCAAGCCAGGACAGCCTCGGTATACACCTTC. Amino acid sequence: CASSQARTASVYTF.

The V gene is TRBV6-1, the J gene TRBJ1-5; perhaps TRBD1 as D (6 bases). The CDR3 contains 15 residues. V dropped 2 bases and J dropped 2 bases, with 10 bases sitting between them. CDR1 is MNHNS, CDR2 SASEGT, per germline. The CDR3 coding sequence is TGTGCCAGCAGTGAAAACAGGGCAGGCAATCAGCCCCAGCATTTT. It encodes CASSENRAGNQPQHF.

This chain uses TRBV4-1 with TRBJ1-5; D is unresolved. Germline-derived CDR1 and CDR2 are MGHRA and YSYEKL. CDR3 size: 17 residues. The V gene lost 4 bases and the J gene lost 0 bases, with 16 bases spanning the gap. CDR3 in amino acids: CASSPTFSKHSNQPQHF. CDR3 in DNA: TGCGCCAGCAGCCCCACCTTCAGTAAACATAGCAATCAGCCCCAGCATTTT.

The V call is TRBV18, the J call TRBJ1-1; no clear D gene. The germline V gene has CDR1 KGHSH and CDR2 LQKENI. The V end lost 2 bases, the J end lost 3 bases, and 7 bases lay between the germline ends. The CDR3 runs to 13 residues. CDR3 in amino acids: CASSPTEYTEAFF. The DNA for the CDR3 is TGTGCCAGCTCACCAACGGAGTACACTGAAGCTTTCTTT.

CDR3 amino acids: CATSDPLSQGGINTQYF. The CDR3 DNA is TGTGCCACCAGTGACCCCCTTAGCCAGGGGGGAATAAATACGCAGTATTTT. This sequence joins TRBV24-1 and TRBJ2-3; D perhaps matches TRBD1 (7 bases). Deletions cut 4 bases from V and 7 bases from J, with 23 bases between. CDR3 length equals 17 residues. Per germline, CDR1 KGHDR and CDR2 SFDVKD.

V and J are TRBV6-6 and TRBJ1-4; no reliable D call. CDR1 and CDR2 (germline): MNHNY, SVGAGI (reference sequence). Trimming cost V 0 bases and J 4 bases, with 6 bases left between them. This CDR3 spans 14 amino acids. The CDR3 region is CASSYSGSNEKLFF. In DNA, the CDR3 is TGTGCCAGCAGTTACTCGGGCAGTAATGAAAAACTGTTTTTT.

The rearrangement uses TRBV5-1 and TRBJ2-2; TRBD1 matches 11 bases. The germline gives CDR1 SGHRS, CDR2 YFSETQ. V lost 6 bases to trimming and J lost 4 bases; unmatched junction nucleotides: 8. This CDR3 comprises 16 residues. The CDR3 reads CASTPVGQGVTGELFF. CDR3 in DNA: TGCGCCAGCACACCTGTGGGACAGGGGGTCACCGGGGAGCTGTTTTTT.

The chain is built from TRBV7-8 and TRBJ2-5; D uncertain. V was clipped by 5 bases and J by 3 bases, with 4 bases between them. The V gene's germline CDR1 is SGHVS and CDR2 FQNEAQ. The CDR3 has 11 amino acids. CDR3: CASSPKETQYF. Here the CDR3 DNA reads TGTGCCAGCAGCCCTAAAGAGACCCAGTACTTC.

This sequence joins TRBV7-2 and TRBJ2-1; 14 bases align to TRBD2. This CDR3 is 16 amino acids long. Germline loops: CDR1 SGHTA, CDR2 FQGNSA. The V segment lost 0 bases and the J segment 9 bases; nucleotides outside the gene matches: 4. The CDR3 DNA reads as TGTGCCAGCAGCTTAGCGACTAGCGGGGGGGCCGGTGAGCAGTTCTTC. Its translation: CASSLATSGGAGEQFF.